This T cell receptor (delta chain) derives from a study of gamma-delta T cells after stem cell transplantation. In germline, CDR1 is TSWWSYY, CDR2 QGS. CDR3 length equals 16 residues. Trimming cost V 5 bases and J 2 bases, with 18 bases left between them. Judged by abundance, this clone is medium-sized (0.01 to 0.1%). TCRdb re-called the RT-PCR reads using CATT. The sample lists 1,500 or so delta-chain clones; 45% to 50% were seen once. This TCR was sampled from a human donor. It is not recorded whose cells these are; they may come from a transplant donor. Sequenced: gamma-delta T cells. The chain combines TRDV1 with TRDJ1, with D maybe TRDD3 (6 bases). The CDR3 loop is CALGYSISGATDKLIF. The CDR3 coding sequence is TGTGCTCTTGGGTACTCCATTTCTGGGGCGACCGATAAACTCATCTTT.